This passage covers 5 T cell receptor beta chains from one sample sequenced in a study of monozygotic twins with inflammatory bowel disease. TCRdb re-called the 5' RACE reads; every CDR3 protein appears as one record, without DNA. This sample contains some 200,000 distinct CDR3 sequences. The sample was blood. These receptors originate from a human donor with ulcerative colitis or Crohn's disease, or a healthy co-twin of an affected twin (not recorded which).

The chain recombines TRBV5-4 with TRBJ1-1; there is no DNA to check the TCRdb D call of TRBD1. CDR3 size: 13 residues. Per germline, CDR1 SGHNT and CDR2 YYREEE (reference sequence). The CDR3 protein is CASSLGPGIGAFF.

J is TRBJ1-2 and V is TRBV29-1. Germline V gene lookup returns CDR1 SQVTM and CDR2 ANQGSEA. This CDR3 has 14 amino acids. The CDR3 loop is CSVGPDQTNYGYTF.

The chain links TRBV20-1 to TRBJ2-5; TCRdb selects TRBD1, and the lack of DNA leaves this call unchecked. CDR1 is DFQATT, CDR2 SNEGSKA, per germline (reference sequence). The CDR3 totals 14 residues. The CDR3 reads CSASWTGGFETQYF.

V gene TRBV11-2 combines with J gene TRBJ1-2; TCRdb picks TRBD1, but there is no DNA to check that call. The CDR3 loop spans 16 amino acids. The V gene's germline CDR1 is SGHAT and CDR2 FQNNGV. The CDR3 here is CASSPNLGGFGYGYTF.

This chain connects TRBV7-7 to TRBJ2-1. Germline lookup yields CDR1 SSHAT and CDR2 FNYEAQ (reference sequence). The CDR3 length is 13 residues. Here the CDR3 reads CASSLGPPNEQFF. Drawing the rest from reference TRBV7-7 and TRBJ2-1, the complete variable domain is GAGVSQSPRYKVTKRGQDVTLRCDPISSHATLYWYQQALGQGPEFLTYFNYEAQPDKSGLPSDRFSAERPEGSISTLTIQRTEQRDSAMYRCASSLGPPNEQFFGPGTRLTVL.